This TCR beta chain originates from a study of early T cells in non-severe SARS-CoV-2 infection (dated by TCRdb to about 2021). In terms of the full investigation: Bulk RNA from unsorted whole blood was used for TCR sequencing, so alpha and beta chains could not be paired. The investigation overall reported the following: Matching against VDJdb was skewed toward anti-spike CD8 responses, likely underestimated virus-specific expansions, and missed private and CD4 specificities.

A word on this clonotype: No antigen is known for it. Base-call qualities are not available, and no considerably larger clone is one nucleotide away.

The study was a case-control design nested within a healthcare worker cohort in London, UK, with weekly nasopharyngeal swab PCR tests and blood sampling. Healthcare workers were recruited during the week of the UK lockdown, between 23 and 31 March 2020, and followed weekly for up to about 16 weeks. Library preparation was by 5' RACE. The sequencing machine was a NextSeq 500. Unique molecular identifiers were attached to individual cDNA molecules in the TCR library protocol so that sequencing error and PCR bias could be corrected. Both TCR alpha and beta chains were sequenced, and tight co-correlation was observed between alpha and beta sequence abundances in each sample. The original methods were these. Decombinator V4 was used to annotate TCR sequences for V gene, J gene and CDR3. TCRs were defined as expanded if a significant change between any two time points was detected under a Poisson model with p below 0.0001. TCR abundances were normalised to the total number of TCRs sequenced per sample and expressed as counts per million. TRAV1-2 paired with TRAJ12, TRAJ20 or TRAJ33 defined MAIT TCRs, while TRAV10 paired with TRAJ18 defined iNKT TCRs. VDJdb, accessed on 1 November 2021, was searched for TCRs annotated for CMV, EBV and SARS-CoV-2, and TCRs annotated for more than one antigen were excluded. TCRdb trimmed the raw reads at Q25, called clones with MiXCR and kept productive beta chains. Each entry merges the rows of one CDR3 protein and shows their most common DNA and genes. The V and J calls shown here were made by TCRdb, not taken from the authors' results. A total of tens of thousands of distinct CDR3 sequences appear in this sample, roughly an eighth of them only once. The ten largest account for more than 6.5% of the sample.

V has 5 bases trimmed and J has 7 bases trimmed; junction bases matching no gene number 9. CDR1 and CDR2, per the germline V gene, are SGHAT and FQNNGV. The CDR3 measures 16 amino acids from cysteine to phenylalanine. Just CDR3 DNA is preserved here, 48 bases in frame from base 1. The V and J segments used are TRBV11-2 and TRBJ2-1; 12 middle bases align to TRBD2. The receptor was isolated from an adult who was a healthcare worker with PCR-confirmed SARS-CoV-2 infection or an uninfected control (not recorded which). Sequenced: whole blood. The CDR3 corresponds to CASSGRLAGVDNEQFF. The nucleotide sequence is TGTGCCAGCAGCGGGAGACTAGCGGGAGTGGATAATGAGCAGTTCTTC.